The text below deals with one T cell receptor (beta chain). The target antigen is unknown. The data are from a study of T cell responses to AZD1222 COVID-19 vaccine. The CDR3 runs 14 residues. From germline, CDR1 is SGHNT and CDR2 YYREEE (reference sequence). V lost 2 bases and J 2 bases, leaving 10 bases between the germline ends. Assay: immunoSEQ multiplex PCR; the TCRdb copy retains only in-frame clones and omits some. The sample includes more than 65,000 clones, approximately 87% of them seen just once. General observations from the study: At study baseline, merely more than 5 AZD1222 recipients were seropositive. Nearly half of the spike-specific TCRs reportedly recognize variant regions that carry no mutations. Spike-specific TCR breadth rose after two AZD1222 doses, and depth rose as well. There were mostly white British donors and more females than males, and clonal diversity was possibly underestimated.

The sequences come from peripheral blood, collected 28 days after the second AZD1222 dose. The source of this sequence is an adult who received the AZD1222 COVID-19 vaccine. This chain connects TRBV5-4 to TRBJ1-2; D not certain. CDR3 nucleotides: TGTGCCAGCAGCTTTATGGCAAAAAACTATGGCTACACCTTC. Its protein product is CASSFMAKNYGYTF.